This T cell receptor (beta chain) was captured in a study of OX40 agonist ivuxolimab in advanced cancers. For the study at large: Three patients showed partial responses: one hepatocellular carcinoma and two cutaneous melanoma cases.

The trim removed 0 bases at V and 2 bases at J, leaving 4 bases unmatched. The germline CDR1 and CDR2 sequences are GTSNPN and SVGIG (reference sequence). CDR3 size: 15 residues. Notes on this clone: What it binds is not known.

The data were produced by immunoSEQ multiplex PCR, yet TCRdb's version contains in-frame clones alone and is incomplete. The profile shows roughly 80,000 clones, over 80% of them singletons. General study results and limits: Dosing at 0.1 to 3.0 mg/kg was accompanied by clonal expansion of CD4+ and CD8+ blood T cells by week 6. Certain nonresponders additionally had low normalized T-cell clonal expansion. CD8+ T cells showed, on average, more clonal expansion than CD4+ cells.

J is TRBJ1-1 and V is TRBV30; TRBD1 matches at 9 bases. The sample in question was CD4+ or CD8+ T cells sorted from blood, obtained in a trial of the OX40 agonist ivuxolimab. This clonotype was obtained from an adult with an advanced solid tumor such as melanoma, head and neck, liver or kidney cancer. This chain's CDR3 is CAWSVLGQGNTEAFF. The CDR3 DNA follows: TGTGCCTGGAGTGTACTGGGACAGGGCAACACTGAAGCTTTCTTT.